The present entry profiles one T cell receptor (beta chain) with its context. The target antigen is unknown. The data derive from a study of prognosis after radiotherapy for stage I lung cancer. Whole-study context: Tumor types were squamous cell carcinoma in roughly 7 patients, adenocarcinoma in around eleven.

Researchers used two-round multiplex PCR to amplify TCR beta CDR3 starting from genomic DNA. For every TRBV and TRBJ gene, a specific primer was used in first-round PCR. MiXCR, run by TCRdb on the multiplex PCR reads, gives a single entry per CDR3 protein. The table has about 14,000 distinct CDR3 sequences, roughly 27% seen once. Study-level findings and limits: A fall in unique TCR clone counts followed stereotactic body radiation therapy, with medians of about 10,000 versus 6,900. Patients' TRBV and TRBJ gene usage reportedly differed by presence or absence of metastases.

CDR3 length equals 13 residues. Germline CDR1 MNHNS, CDR2 SASEGT. V was pared by 7 bases and J by 1 base, with 8 bases between. Source: PBMCs, taken before or after stereotactic body radiation therapy (not recorded which). The source of this sequence is a donor over 45 with non-small cell lung cancer. V is TRBV6-1 and J is TRBJ2-1; D gene ambiguous. CDR3 sequence reads: CASTDSSYNEQFF. In DNA form, the CDR3 reads TGTGCCAGCACCGATAGTTCCTACAATGAGCAGTTCTTC.